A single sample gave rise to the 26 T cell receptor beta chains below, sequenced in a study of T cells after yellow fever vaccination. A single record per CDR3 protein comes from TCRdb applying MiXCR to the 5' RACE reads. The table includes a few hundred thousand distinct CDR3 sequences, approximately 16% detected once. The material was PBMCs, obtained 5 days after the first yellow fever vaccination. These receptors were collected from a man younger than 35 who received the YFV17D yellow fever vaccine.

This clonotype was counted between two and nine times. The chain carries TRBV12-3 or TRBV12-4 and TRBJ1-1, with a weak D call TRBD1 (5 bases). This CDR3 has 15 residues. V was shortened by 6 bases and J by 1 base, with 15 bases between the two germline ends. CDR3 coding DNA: TGTGCCAGCAGCTGGACACGGGTCGGGAACACTGAAGCTTTCTTT. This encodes CASSWTRVGNTEAFF.

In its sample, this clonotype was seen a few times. This chain's CDR3 is CATSRDKKVVSGNTGELFF. The CDR3, as DNA: TGTGCCACCAGCAGAGATAAGAAGGTGGTTAGTGGAAACACCGGGGAGCTGTTTTTT. The chain joins TRBV15 to TRBJ2-2; no reliable D call. This CDR3 has 19 residues. The V and J ends lost 0 bases and 2 bases respectively, with 19 bases between them. Germline loops: CDR1 LNHNV, CDR2 YYDKDF (reference sequence).

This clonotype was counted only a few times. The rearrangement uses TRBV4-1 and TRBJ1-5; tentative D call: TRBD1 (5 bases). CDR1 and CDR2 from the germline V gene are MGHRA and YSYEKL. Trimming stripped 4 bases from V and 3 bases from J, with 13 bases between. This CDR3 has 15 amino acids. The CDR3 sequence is CASSPRAEVNQPQHF. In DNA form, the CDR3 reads TGCGCCAGCAGCCCCAGGGCAGAGGTCAATCAGCCCCAGCATTTT.

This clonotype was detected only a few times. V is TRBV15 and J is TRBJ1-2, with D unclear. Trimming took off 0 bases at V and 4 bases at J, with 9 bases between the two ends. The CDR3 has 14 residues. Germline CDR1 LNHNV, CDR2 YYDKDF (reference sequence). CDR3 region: CATSRDPRGYGYTF. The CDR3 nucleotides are TGTGCCACCAGCAGAGATCCCCGGGGCTATGGCTACACCTTC.

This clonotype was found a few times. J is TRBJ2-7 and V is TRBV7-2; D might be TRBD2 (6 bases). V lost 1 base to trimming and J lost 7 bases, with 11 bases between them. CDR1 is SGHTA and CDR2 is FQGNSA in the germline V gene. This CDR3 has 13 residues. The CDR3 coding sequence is TGTGCCAGCAGCTTAGATTGGGCGGGGGAGCAGTACTTC. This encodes CASSLDWAGEQYF.

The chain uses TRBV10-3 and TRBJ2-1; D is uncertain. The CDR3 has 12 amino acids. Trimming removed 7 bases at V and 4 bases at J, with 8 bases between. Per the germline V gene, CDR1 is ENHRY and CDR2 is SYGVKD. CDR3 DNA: TGTGCCATCAATACAGATTACAATGAGCAGTTCTTC. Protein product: CAINTDYNEQFF.

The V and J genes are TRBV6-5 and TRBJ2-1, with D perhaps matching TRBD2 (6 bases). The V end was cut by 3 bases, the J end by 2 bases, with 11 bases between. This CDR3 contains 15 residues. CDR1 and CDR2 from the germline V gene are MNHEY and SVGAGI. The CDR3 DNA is TGTGCCAGCAGTTATAGGGCGGGGCCCTACAATGAGCAGTTCTTC. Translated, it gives CASSYRAGPYNEQFF.

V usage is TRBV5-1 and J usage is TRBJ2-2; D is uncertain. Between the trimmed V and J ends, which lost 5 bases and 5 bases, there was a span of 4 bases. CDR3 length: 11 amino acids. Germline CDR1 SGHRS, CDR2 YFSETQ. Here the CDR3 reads CASRQTGELFF. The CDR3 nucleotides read TGCGCCAGCAGGCAAACCGGGGAGCTGTTTTTT.

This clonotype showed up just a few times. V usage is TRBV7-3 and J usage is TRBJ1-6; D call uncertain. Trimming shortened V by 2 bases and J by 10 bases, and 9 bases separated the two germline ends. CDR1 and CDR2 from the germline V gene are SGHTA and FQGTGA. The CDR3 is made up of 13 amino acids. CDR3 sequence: CASSLGNGSPLHF. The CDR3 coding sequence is TGTGCCAGCAGCTTAGGGAACGGCTCACCCCTCCACTTT.

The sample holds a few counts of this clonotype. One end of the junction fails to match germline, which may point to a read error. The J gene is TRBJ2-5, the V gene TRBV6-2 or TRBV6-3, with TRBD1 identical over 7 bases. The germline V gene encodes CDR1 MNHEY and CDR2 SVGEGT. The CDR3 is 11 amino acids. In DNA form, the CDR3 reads TGCGGGGCAGGGGGTGAAGAGACCCAGTACTTC. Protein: CGAGGEETQYF.

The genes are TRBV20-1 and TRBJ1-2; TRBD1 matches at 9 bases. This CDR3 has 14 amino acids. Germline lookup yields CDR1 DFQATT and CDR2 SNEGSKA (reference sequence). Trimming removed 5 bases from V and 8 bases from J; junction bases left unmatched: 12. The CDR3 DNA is TGCAGTGCTCCGCGGACAGGGGCAGTATGGGGCTACACCTTC. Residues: CSAPRTGAVWGYTF.

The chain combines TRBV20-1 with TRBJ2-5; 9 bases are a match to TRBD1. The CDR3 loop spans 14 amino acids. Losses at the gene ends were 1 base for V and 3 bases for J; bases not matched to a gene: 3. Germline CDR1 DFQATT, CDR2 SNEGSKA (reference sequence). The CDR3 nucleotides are TGCAGTGCTAGAGGGGGGGACAGGGAAGAGACCCAGTACTTC. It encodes CSARGGDREETQYF.

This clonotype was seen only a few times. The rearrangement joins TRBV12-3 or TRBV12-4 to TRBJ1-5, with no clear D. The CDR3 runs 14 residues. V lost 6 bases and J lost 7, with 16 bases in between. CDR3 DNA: TGTGCCAGCAGCTCCCGGACCCCGGGCCAGCCCCAGCATTTT. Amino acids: CASSSRTPGQPQHF.

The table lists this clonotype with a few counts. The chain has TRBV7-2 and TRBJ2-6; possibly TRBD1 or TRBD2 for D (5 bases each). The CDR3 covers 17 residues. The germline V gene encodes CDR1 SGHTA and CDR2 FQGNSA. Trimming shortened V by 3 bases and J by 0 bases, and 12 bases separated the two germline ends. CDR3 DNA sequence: TGTGCCAGCAGCTTGTGGTTTGGGGGCTCTGGGGCCAACGTCCTGACTTTC. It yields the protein CASSLWFGGSGANVLTF.

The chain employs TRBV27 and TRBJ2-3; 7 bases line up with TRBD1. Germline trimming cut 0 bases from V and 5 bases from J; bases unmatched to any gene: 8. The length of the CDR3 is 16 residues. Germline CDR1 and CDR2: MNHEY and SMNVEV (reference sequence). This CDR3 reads CASSLSIGQGVDTQYF. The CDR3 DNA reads TGTGCCAGCAGTTTATCGATCGGGCAGGGGGTAGATACGCAGTATTTT.

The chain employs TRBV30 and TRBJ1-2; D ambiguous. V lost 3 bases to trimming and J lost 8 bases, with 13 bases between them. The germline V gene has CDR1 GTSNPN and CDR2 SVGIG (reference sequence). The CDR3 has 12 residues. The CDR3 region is CAWSPRGWGYTF. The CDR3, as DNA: TGTGCCTGGAGCCCCCGAGGGTGGGGCTACACCTTC.

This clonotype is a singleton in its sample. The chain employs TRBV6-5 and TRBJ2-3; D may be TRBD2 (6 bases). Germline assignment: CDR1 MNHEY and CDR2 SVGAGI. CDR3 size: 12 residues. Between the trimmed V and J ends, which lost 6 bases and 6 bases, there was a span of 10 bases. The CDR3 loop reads CASRQEGDTQYF. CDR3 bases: TGTGCCAGCAGGCAGGAGGGGGATACGCAGTATTTT.

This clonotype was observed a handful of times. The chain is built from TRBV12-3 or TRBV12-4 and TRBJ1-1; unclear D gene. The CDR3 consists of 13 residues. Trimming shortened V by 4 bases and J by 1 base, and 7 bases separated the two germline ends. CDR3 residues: CASSSQTNTEAFF. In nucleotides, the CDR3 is TGTGCCAGCAGTTCTCAGACGAACACTGAAGCTTTCTTT.

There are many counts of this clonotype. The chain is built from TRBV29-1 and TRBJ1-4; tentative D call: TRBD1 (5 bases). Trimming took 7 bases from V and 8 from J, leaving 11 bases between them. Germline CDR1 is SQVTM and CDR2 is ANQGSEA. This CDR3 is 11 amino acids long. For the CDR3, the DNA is TGCAGCGCTGGGCAGGGAGAAAAACTGTTTTTT. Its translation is CSAGQGEKLFF.

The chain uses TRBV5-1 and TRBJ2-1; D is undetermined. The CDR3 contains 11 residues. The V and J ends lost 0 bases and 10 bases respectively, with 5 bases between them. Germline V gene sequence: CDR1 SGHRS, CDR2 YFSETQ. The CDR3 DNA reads TGCGCCAGCAGCTTGGCCTTGGAGCAGTTCTTC. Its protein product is CASSLALEQFF. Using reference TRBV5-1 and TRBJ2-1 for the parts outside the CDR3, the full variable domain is KAGVTQTPRYLIKTRGQQVTLSCSPISGHRSVSWYQQTPGQGLQFLFEYFSETQRNKGNFPGRFSGRQFSNSRSEMNVSTLELGDSALYLCASSLALEQFFGPGTRLTVL.

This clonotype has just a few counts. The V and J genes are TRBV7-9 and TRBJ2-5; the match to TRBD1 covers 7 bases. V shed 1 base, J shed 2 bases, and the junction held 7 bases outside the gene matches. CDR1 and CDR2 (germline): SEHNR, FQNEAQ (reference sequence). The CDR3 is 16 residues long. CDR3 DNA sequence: TGTGCCAGCAGCTTAGGGGCAGGGGGTTCACAAGAGACCCAGTACTTC. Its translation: CASSLGAGGSQETQYF.

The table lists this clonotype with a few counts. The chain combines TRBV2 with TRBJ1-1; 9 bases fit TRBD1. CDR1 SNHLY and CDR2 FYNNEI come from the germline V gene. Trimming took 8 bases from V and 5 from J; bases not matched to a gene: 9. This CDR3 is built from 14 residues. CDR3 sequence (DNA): TGTGCCAGCGCCCACGGACAGGGGTTAACTGAAGCTTTCTTT. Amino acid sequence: CASAHGQGLTEAFF.

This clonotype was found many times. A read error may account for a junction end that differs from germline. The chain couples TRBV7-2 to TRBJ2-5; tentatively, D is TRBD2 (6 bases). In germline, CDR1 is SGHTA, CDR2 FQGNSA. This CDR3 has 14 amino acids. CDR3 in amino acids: CASSLLGGRETQYF. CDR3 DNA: TGCGCCAGCAGCTTGTTGGGGGGAAGGGAGACCCAGTACTTC.

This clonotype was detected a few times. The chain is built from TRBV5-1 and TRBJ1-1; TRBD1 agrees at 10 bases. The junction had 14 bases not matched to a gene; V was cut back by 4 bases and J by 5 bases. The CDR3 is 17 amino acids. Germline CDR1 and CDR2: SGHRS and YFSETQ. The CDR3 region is CASSLWGGQGVGTEAFF. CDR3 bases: TGCGCCAGCAGCCTATGGGGCGGACAGGGGGTTGGTACTGAAGCTTTCTTT.

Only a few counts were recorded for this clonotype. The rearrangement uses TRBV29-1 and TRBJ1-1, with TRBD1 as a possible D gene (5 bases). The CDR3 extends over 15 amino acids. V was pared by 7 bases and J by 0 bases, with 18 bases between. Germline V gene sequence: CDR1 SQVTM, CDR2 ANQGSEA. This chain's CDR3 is CSASAGWGMNTEAFF. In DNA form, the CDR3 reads TGCAGCGCATCCGCCGGTTGGGGCATGAACACTGAAGCTTTCTTT.

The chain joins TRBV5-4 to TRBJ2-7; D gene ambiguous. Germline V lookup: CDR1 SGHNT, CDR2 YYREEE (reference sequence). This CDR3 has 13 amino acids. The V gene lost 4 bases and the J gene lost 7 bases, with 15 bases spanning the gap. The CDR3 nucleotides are TGTGCCAGCAGCCCGGACGGTCTGGGGGAGCAGTACGTC. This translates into CASSPDGLGEQYV.